Sequencing of this T cell receptor (beta chain) was carried out in a study of shared clonotypes between healthy human individuals. Study outcomes and limitations: The study found approximately 5% of naive CD4 clonotypes shared across several donors. Incompleteness in sorted-subset sequencing, despite large depth, was shown by rarefaction. Measured sharing among donors was expected to vary with sequencing depth. Shared clonotypes across all four donors exceeded non-shared ones in generation probability.

Germline CDR1 is WNHNN and CDR2 is SYGVQD (reference sequence). The CDR3 consists of 15 residues. V lost 7 bases, J lost 1 base, and 6 bases stayed unmatched. Terminally differentiated effector memory CD45RA+ cells were excluded from the naive CD8 cells, which were CD45RO-negative and positively selected for CCR7. As for this clone: The antigen is undetermined.

Profiled with immunoSEQ multiplex PCR; TCRdb holds only in-frame clones, not every one. This sample carries approximately 740,000 clones, 92% of them seen once, and the ten largest clones take 24%. What was sequenced was naive CD8+ T cells sorted from blood. This TCR derives from a man aged 25 to 40 in good health. The V call is TRBV10-1, the J call TRBJ2-3, with 9 positions matching TRBD2. DNA for the CDR3: TGCGCCAGCACTAAGGGACTAGCAGGCACAGATACGCAGTATTTT. The encoded protein is CASTKGLAGTDTQYF.